The present TCR beta chain was sequenced within a study of blood T cell repertoires in COVID-19. Background on the study: Spain, Italy and the United States supplied samples that represented acute and convalescent COVID-19.

Libraries were prepared by immunoSEQ multiplex PCR; TCRdb keeps only in-frame clonotypes and omits some of them. The sample has 200,000 or so clones, roughly 90% seen once; the top ten hold roughly 1.7%. Trimming at V came to 5 bases and at J to 0 bases, leaving 2 bases not matched to a gene. Germline V gene sequence: CDR1 SGHNT, CDR2 YENEEA. The length of the CDR3 is 15 residues. The clonotype originates from a man in his 70s with acute or convalescent COVID-19. Material for sequencing was peripheral blood. This chain uses TRBV11-3 with TRBJ2-3; 10 positions match TRBD1. The CDR3 coding sequence is TGTGCCAGCAGCCGGACAGGGGGTAGCACAGATACGCAGTATTTT. This codes for CASSRTGGSTDTQYF. The entire variable domain, with the rest obtained from reference TRBV11-3 and TRBJ2-3, is as follows: EAGVVQSPRYKIIEKKQPVAFWCNPISGHNTLYWYLQNLGQGPELLIRYENEEAVDDSQLPKDRFSAERLKGVDSTLKIQPAELGDSAVYLCASSRTGGSTDTQYFGPGTRLTVL.